This T cell receptor beta chain was identified during a study of T cells in Graves' hyperthyroidism and ophthalmopathy. Study-level findings and limits: Model-based prediction identified ophthalmopathy a median about 6.8 months prior to its onset.

Trimming pared 6 bases from V and 3 bases from J, leaving 14 bases between. Germline-derived CDR1 and CDR2 are SEHNR and FQNEAQ (reference sequence). The CDR3 runs to 14 residues. This clonotype was recorded many times. What it binds is unknown. Regions amplified from RNA transcripts were the TCR beta CDR3 regions. When the TCR CDR3 underwent first-round RT-PCR, the HTBI primer set was used. TCRdb re-analysed the multiplex PCR reads in MiXCR, keeping a single row per CDR3 protein. The table has 500,000 to 600,000 distinct CDR3 sequences, around 45% seen once. Subjects aged 18 to 65 presented with newly diagnosed hyperthyroidism of less than 2 months' duration.

The sample comprised peripheral blood or thyroid tissue (not recorded which). This receptor was identified in a woman younger than 35 with Graves' hyperthyroidism. The rearrangement links TRBV7-9 to TRBJ1-2; tentatively, D is TRBD1 (5 bases). CDR3 coding DNA: TGTGCCAGCAGTGGGGAGGGGAGAGACTATGGCTACACCTTC. It specifies CASSGEGRDYGYTF.